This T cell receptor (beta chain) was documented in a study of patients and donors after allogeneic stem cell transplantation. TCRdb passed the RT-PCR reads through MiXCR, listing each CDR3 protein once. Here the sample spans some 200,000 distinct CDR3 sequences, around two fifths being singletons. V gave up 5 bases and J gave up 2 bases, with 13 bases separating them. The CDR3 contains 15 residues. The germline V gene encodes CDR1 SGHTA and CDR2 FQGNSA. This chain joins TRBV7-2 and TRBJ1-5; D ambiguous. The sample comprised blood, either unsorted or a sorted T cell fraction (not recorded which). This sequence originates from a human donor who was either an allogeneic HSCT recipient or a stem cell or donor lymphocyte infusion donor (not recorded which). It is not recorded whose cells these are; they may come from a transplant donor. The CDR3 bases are TGTGCCAGCAGCACGAGAGGAATGGGCAATCAGCCCCAGCATTTT. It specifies CASSTRGMGNQPQHF.